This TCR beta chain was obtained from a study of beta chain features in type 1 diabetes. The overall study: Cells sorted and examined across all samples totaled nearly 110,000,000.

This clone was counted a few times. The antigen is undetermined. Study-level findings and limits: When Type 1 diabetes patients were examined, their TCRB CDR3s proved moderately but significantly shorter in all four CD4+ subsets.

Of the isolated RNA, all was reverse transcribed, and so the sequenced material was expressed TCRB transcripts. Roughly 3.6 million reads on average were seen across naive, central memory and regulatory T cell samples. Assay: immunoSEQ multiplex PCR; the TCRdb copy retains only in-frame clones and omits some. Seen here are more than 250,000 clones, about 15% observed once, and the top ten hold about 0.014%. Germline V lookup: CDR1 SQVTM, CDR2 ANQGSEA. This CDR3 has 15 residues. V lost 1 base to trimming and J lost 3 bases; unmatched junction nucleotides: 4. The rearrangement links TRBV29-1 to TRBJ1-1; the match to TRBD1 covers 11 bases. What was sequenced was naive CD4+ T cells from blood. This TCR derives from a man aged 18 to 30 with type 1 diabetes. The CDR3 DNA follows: TGCAGCGTTGAAGGGGACAGGGGGTATGACACTGAAGCTTTCTTT. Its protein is CSVEGDRGYDTEAFF.